This note documents a single T cell receptor (beta chain) sequence. Healthy HIV-negative adults with no recent acute infections or vaccinations were recruited as donors. Study processing details: With immunoSEQ giving junction-only sequences and no quality scores, filtering differed. Sequenced by immunoSEQ multiplex PCR; TCRdb stores in-frame clones only, minus some. V and J calls and clone size follow that table, whereas D and trimming were derived from the DNA. The sample lists 2,500,000 or so clones; 90% to 95% were seen once. The data were obtained in a study of shared clonotypes between healthy human individuals. The V end lost 0 bases, the J end lost 4 bases, and 15 bases lay between the germline ends. Germline-derived CDR1 and CDR2 are MGHRA and YSYEKL. The CDR3 covers 16 residues.

The J gene is TRBJ1-2, the V gene TRBV4-1, with D maybe TRBD1 (5 bases). The receptor's source is a man younger than 35 in good health. Some clones in this sample may be carry-over from other donors' samples. Sequenced sample: naive CD4+ T cells from PBMCs. This sample's subset: CD45RA+ positively selected. This CDR3 is CASSQDSQRGGYGYTF. The DNA of the CDR3 is TGCGCCAGCAGCCAAGACTCACAGCGGGGGGGCTATGGCTACACCTTC.